These T cell receptor beta chains were read from a single sample in a study of T cell responses to AZD1222 COVID-19 vaccine. Data came from immunoSEQ multiplex PCR; TCRdb stores just in-frame clones and leaves some out. The sample gives 120,000 or so clones, around 87% of which show up once; roughly 1.1% is in the top ten. Sequenced here: peripheral blood, sampled on day 0 of AZD1222 vaccination. Receptor source: an adult in good health. Both conserved end residues are part of each CDR3. Fields, in order: J gene, clone size, V gene, D gene, CDR3 DNA, CDR3 protein. The D gene is left open where the match is weak. Size values are once, few and many counts, or a class for expanded clones, and some rows have none.

TRBJ1-1 | NA | TRBV18 | NA | TGTGCCAGCTCCTTGGACAGGAACACTGAAGCTTTCTTT | CASSLDRNTEAFF
TRBJ1-2 | NA | TRBV7-2 | NA | TGTGCCAGCAGCTTGGGGCCAGGGTACAACTATGGCTACACCTTC | CASSLGPGYNYGYTF
TRBJ2-2 | NA | TRBV3-1/TRBV3-2 | NA | TGTGCCAGCAGCCTGAGGAGGCGGGAACCGAACACCGGGGAGCTGTTTTTT | CASSLRRREPNTGELFF
TRBJ2-1 | few | TRBV2 | NA | TGTGCCAGCAGTGGAGGGCACTACAATGAGCAGTTCTTC | CASSGGHYNEQFF
TRBJ1-2 | NA | TRBV2 | NA | TGTGCCAGCGGGGATAGACGGCTCTATGGCTACACCTTC | CASGDRRLYGYTF
TRBJ2-3 | once | TRBV3-1/TRBV3-2 | NA | TGTGCCAGCAGCCAGGGGTGGGGGAGCACAGATACGCAGTATTTT | CASSQGWGSTDTQYF
TRBJ1-1 | NA | TRBV25-1 | NA | TGTGCCAGCGAGCGTCGGGGGGAGAACACTGAAGCTTTCTTT | CASERRGENTEAFF
TRBJ1-1 | NA | TRBV6-5 | NA | TGTGCCAGCAGTACCCCCTCCGGGGGCTGGACTGAAGCTTTCTTT | CASSTPSGGWTEAFF
TRBJ1-4 | NA | TRBV5-1 | NA | TGCGCCAGCAGCTTGGACGGGACTAGTACGGAAAAACTGTTTTTT | CASSLDGTSTEKLFF
TRBJ2-2 | NA | TRBV4-2 | NA | TGTGCCAGCAGCCACCGACAGACCAGTACCGGGGAGCTGTTTTTT | CASSHRQTSTGELFF
TRBJ1-5 | NA | TRBV4-1 | NA | TGCGCCAGCAGCCAAGACCCCCCCGGGAGCAATCAGCCCCAGCATTTT | CASSQDPPGSNQPQHF
TRBJ2-7 | NA | TRBV9 | NA | TGTGCCAGCAGCGTAGAGCCGGCAAATTCGGGGTACGAGCAGTACTTC | CASSVEPANSGYEQYF
TRBJ2-7 | NA | TRBV19 | NA | TGTGCCAGTAAGGGACTGGGTTCCTACGAGCAGTACTTC | CASKGLGSYEQYF
TRBJ2-7 | NA | TRBV4-1 | NA | TGCGCCAGCAGCCAAGGAGTTGTAGGGCAGCTCGAGCAGTACTTC | CASSQGVVGQLEQYF
TRBJ1-2 | once | TRBV4-3 | NA | TGCGCCAGCAGCCACGAACCAGGGAACTATGGCTACACCTTC | CASSHEPGNYGYTF
TRBJ1-1 | few | TRBV27 | TRBD1 | TGTGCCAGCAGTCCACCCCCGACAGGGCCCATCACTGAAGCTTTCTTT | CASSPPPTGPITEAFF
TRBJ1-3 | NA | TRBV5-1 | NA | TGCGCCAGCCAGGGATCAGGAAACACCATATATTTT | CASQGSGNTIYF
TRBJ1-2 | NA | TRBV5-1 | NA | TGCGCCAGCAGCTTGGATTTGGGGGGGACGGAAGGTTATGGCTACACCTTC | CASSLDLGGTEGYGYTF
TRBJ2-5 | NA | TRBV3-1/TRBV3-2 | TRBD1 | TGTGCCAGCAGCCAGGCCTGGACAGGGAACAAAGAGACCCAGTACTTC | CASSQAWTGNKETQYF
TRBJ1-2 | NA | TRBV19 | TRBD1 | TGTGCCAGTGGGACAGACGGCTACACCTTC | CASGTDGYTF
TRBJ2-1 | NA | TRBV6-5 | NA | TGTGCCACCCTCGAGGGGACTTCCATCTACAATGAGCAGTTCTTC | CATLEGTSIYNEQFF
TRBJ1-1 | NA | TRBV30 | TRBD1 | TGTGCCTGGACCGGGACAGGGGGCGTAGGAGCTTTCTTT | CAWTGTGGVGAFF
TRBJ2-2 | NA | TRBV6-5 | NA | TGTGCCAGCAGTTACTCGGGGGGCAGGGGAGGCGGGGAGCTGTTTTTT | CASSYSGGRGGGELFF
TRBJ1-4 | NA | TRBV2 | NA | TGTGCCAGCAGTGTAGCAACCGAAAAACTGTTTTTT | CASSVATEKLFF
TRBJ1-3 | NA | TRBV4-1 | NA | TGCGCCAGCAGCCGTACTCTTGTTGGACAGACGAGCTCTGGAAACACCATATATTTT | CASSRTLVGQTSSGNTIYF
TRBJ2-7 | NA | TRBV5-1 | TRBD2 | TGCGCCAGCAGCTTGGGAAGCGGGGGGGTATCCGAGCAGTACTTC | CASSLGSGGVSEQYF